The sequence of this TCR beta chain was determined in a study of OX40 agonist ivuxolimab in advanced cancers. The method was immunoSEQ multiplex PCR; TCRdb's version includes in-frame clones alone and lacks a portion of them. The table records tens of thousands of clones, around nine tenths of them present only once. This clone was observed once. The V gene lost 5 bases and the J gene lost 2 bases, with 7 bases spanning the gap. The CDR3 runs to 13 residues. CDR1 WNHNN and CDR2 SYGVQD come from the germline V gene (reference sequence). The sequencing used CD4+ or CD8+ T cells sorted from blood, collected in a trial of the OX40 agonist ivuxolimab. The receptor was isolated from an adult with an advanced solid tumor such as melanoma, head and neck, liver or kidney cancer. The chain uses TRBV10-1 and TRBJ2-1; TRBD1 or TRBD2 may be the D gene (5 bases each). As DNA, the CDR3 is TGCGCCAGCAGTCCGGGGCCCTACAATGAGCAGTTCTTC. It specifies CASSPGPYNEQFF.